The clone carrying this T cell receptor beta chain appeared a few times. RNA transcripts yielded amplified TCR beta CDR3 regions. Using the HTBI primer set, a first-round RT-PCR was run on the TCR CDR3. TCRdb processed the multiplex PCR reads anew with MiXCR; each CDR3 protein has one entry. The data show about 520,000 distinct CDR3 sequences, around 22% seen once. The data originate from a study of T cells in Graves' hyperthyroidism and ophthalmopathy. The sample comprised blood. This TCR derives from a woman aged 25 to 45 with Graves' ophthalmopathy.

The CDR3: CAISGPRQGAPNTIYF. The CDR3, as DNA: TGTGCCATCAGTGGTCCTAGACAGGGGGCTCCGAACACCATATATTTT. The chain carries TRBV10-3 and TRBJ1-3; TRBD1 matches 10 bases. The CDR3 length is 16 residues. Germline V gene lookup returns CDR1 ENHRY and CDR2 SYGVKD. V trimming: 4 bases; J trimming: 7 bases; junction bases outside the gene matches: 10.